This is a list of T cell receptor beta chains from one sample in a study of shared clonotypes between healthy human individuals. TCRdb keeps only in-frame clones here, not all; method: immunoSEQ multiplex PCR. The sample yields approximately 720,000 clones, 92% seen once. The sample taken for sequencing was naive CD8+ T cells sorted from blood. These receptors originate from a man younger than 45 in good health. The CDR3 runs from the conserved cysteine through the conserved F or W. Fields, in order: D gene, clone size, J gene, V gene, CDR3 protein, CDR3 DNA. The D gene is left open where the match is weak. Clone size is not always given. Where it is, it says once, few, many or a class for expanded clones.

D: TRBD2
size: .
J: TRBJ2-3
V: TRBV7-7
CDR3: CASSLEVAGRGSSTDTQYF
DNA: TGTGCTAGCAGCTTAGAAGTAGCGGGGAGGGGCTCTAGCACAGATACGCAGTATTTT

D: .
size: .
J: TRBJ2-1
V: TRBV7-9
CDR3: CASSSPDQEGEAYNEQFF
DNA: TGTGCCAGCAGCTCCCCCGACCAAGAGGGGGAGGCCTACAATGAGCAGTTCTTC

D: .
size: .
J: TRBJ2-3
V: TRBV9
CDR3: CASSVDGRTDTQYF
DNA: TGTGCCAGCAGCGTAGATGGACGCACAGATACGCAGTATTTT

D: .
size: .
J: TRBJ2-7
V: TRBV5-1
CDR3: CASSSGGGDTYEQYF
DNA: TGCGCCAGCAGTTCCGGAGGGGGGGACACCTACGAGCAGTACTTC

D: .
size: few
J: TRBJ2-7
V: TRBV27
CDR3: CASSLAQGVEYF
DNA: TGTGCCAGCAGTTTAGCCCAGGGTGTGGAGTACTTC

D: .
size: .
J: TRBJ2-2
V: TRBV29-1
CDR3: CSVEGSGFELFF
DNA: TGCAGCGTTGAAGGAAGTGGGTTTGAGCTGTTTTTT

D: .
size: .
J: TRBJ2-1
V: TRBV7-9
CDR3: CASSLDGAHSEQFF
DNA: TGTGCCAGCAGCTTAGATGGCGCCCACAGTGAGCAGTTCTTC

D: .
size: .
J: TRBJ1-2
V: TRBV28
CDR3: CASTRAGTATSFNYGYTF
DNA: TGTGCCAGCACCCGAGCTGGGACGGCAACCTCCTTTAACTATGGCTACACCTTC

D: .
size: .
J: TRBJ2-7
V: TRBV11-2
CDR3: CASSLDRQGRFYEQYF
DNA: TGTGCCAGCAGCTTAGATCGCCAGGGTCGCTTCTACGAGCAGTACTTC

D: TRBD2
size: .
J: TRBJ2-1
V: TRBV18
CDR3: CASSPVAGAIYNEQFF
DNA: TGTGCCAGCTCACCAGTAGCGGGGGCGATCTACAATGAGCAGTTCTTC

D: .
size: .
J: TRBJ1-1
V: TRBV29-1
CDR3: CSVGSAFMNTEAFF
DNA: TGCAGCGTTGGGTCAGCTTTCATGAACACTGAAGCTTTCTTT

D: TRBD2
size: .
J: TRBJ2-1
V: TRBV6-4
CDR3: CASRLTSGEPYEQFF
DNA: TGTGCCAGCAGACTTACTAGCGGGGAGCCGTATGAGCAGTTCTTC

D: .
size: .
J: TRBJ1-4
V: TRBV7-9
CDR3: CASSLDYGDEKLFF
DNA: TGTGCCAGCAGCTTAGATTACGGGGATGAAAAACTGTTTTTT

D: .
size: .
J: TRBJ2-3
V: TRBV21-1
CDR3: CASRERSYTQYF
DNA: TGTGCCAGCAGGGAAAGGAGTTATACGCAGTATTTT

D: .
size: .
J: TRBJ2-1
V: TRBV15
CDR3: CATSRDGTLWEQFF
DNA: TGTGCCACCAGCAGAGATGGCACACTATGGGAGCAGTTCTTC